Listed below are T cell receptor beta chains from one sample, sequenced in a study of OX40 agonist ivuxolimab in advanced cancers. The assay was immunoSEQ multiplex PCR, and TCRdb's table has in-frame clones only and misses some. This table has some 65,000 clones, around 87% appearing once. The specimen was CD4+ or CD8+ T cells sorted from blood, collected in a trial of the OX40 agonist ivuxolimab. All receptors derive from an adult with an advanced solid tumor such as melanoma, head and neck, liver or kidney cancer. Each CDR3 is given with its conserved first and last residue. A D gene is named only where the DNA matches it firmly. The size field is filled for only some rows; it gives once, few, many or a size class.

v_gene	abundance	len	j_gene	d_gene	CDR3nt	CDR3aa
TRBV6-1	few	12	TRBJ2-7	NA	TGTGCCAGCAGTGAATTGAGCTACGAGCAGTACTTC	CASSELSYEQYF
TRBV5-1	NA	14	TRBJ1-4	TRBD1	TGCGCCAGCACCGTCGGGACAGCTAATGAAAAACTGTTTTTT	CASTVGTANEKLFF
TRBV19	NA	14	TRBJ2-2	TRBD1	TGTGCCAGTAGGGGGACAGGGGGCTTCGGGGAGCTGTTTTTT	CASRGTGGFGELFF
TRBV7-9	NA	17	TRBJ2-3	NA	TGTGCCAGCAGCCCAAGATCACAGGCCTCTAGCACAGATACGCAGTATTTT	CASSPRSQASSTDTQYF
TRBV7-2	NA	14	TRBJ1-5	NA	TGTGCCAGCAGCTTGACACAGGGCAATCAGCCCCAGCATTTT	CASSLTQGNQPQHF
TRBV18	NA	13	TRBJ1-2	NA	TGTGCCAGCTCACCACTTGGGGCGGAAGGCTACACCTTC	CASSPLGAEGYTF
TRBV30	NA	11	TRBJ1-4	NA	TGTGCCTGGAGCACCAGAATCGGGCGGCTTTTT	CAWSTRIGRLF
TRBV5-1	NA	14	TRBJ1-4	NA	TGCGCCAGCAGCTTGGAGGGGTACGGAGAAAAACTGTTTTTT	CASSLEGYGEKLFF
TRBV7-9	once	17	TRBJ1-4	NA	TGTGCCAGCAGCTTAGGTTTGGCAGGGATTGTTAATGAAAAACTGTTTTTT	CASSLGLAGIVNEKLFF
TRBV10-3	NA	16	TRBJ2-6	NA	TGTGCCACCTCCAGGGACATAGGATCTGGGGCCAACGTCCTGACTTTC	CATSRDIGSGANVLTF
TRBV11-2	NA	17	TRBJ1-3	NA	TGTGCCAGCAGCTTAGTTAGAGGGGGGACCTCTGGAAACACCATATATTTT	CASSLVRGGTSGNTIYF
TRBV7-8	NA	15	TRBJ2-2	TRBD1	TGTGCCAGCAGCTCGACGGGACAGAAGGGCGGGGAGCTGTTTTTT	CASSSTGQKGGELFF
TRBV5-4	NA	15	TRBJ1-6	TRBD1	TGTGCCATCAGACAGGGGGGGGCCTATAATTCACCCCTCCACTTT	CAIRQGGAYNSPLHF
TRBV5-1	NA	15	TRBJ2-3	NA	TGCGCCAGCAGCCGAGAGGACGGACGCACAGATACGCAGTATTTT	CASSREDGRTDTQYF
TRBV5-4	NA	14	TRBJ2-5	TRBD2	TGTGCCAGCAGCTCGGGAGGGGGAGGAGAGACCCAGTACTTC	CASSSGGGGETQYF
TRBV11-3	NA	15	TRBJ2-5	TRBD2	TGTGCCAGCAGCTTATCCAGCGGGGGGGTCGAGACCCAGTACTTC	CASSLSSGGVETQYF
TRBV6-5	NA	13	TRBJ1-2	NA	TGTGCCAGCAGTTACTTGGGAGGGGATGGCTACACCTTC	CASSYLGGDGYTF
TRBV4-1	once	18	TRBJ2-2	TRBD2	TGCGCCAGCAGCCAGGCCTCTTTAGCGGGGGGGTTCACCGGGGAGCTGTTTTTT	CASSQASLAGGFTGELFF
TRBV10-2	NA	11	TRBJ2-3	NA	TGCGCCAGCACAAACACAGATACGCAGTATTTT	CASTNTDTQYF
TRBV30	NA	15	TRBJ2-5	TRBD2	TGTGCCTGGAGTGGGGGACTAGCGGGGAGAGAGACCCAGTACTTC	CAWSGGLAGRETQYF
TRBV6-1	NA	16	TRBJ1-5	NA	TGTGCCAGCAGTGCTGAGCCCGGGACTAAAAATCAGCCCCAGCATTTT	CASSAEPGTKNQPQHF
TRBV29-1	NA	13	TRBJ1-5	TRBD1	TGCAGCGTTGAAGGGACAGGGAGTCAGCCCCAGCATTTT	CSVEGTGSQPQHF
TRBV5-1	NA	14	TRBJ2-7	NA	TGCGCCAGCAGCTTGGGACAATTTGCCTACGAGCAGTACTTC	CASSLGQFAYEQYF
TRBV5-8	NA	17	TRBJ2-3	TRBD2	TGTGCCAGCAGCTTGGTAGCGGGGGGGACCGGGACAGATACGCAGTATTTT	CASSLVAGGTGTDTQYF
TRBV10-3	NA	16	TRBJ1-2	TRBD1	TGTGCCATCAGTGAGGAGGGGGCTAGGACTAACTATGGCTACACCTTC	CAISEEGARTNYGYTF
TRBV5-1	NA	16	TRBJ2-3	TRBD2	TGCGCCAGCAGCTTGGCTAGCGGGGACCGCACAGATACGCAGTATTTT	CASSLASGDRTDTQYF
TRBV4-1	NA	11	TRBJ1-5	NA	TGCGCCAGCCTGAGCGGGCAGCCCCAGCATTTT	CASLSGQPQHF
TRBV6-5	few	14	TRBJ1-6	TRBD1	TGTGCCAGCACCAGAGACAGGGGGCTCTCACCCCTCCACTTT	CASTRDRGLSPLHF
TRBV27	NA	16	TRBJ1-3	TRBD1	TGTGCCAGCAGATCCGACAGGGGCACCTCTGGAAACACCATATATTTT	CASRSDRGTSGNTIYF
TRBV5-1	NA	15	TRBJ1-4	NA	TGCGCCAGCAGCTTGGAACAGGGAACGGATGAAAAACTGTTTTTT	CASSLEQGTDEKLFF
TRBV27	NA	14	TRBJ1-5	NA	TGTGCCAGCAGCCCCGGGACGGGCAATCAGCCCCAGCATTTT	CASSPGTGNQPQHF
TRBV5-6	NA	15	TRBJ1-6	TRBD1	TGTGCCAGCACTCTACGGGACAGGGACACTTCACCCCTCCACTTT	CASTLRDRDTSPLHF
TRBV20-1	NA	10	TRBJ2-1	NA	TGCAGTGCTAGTAAGGTTGAGCAGTTCTTC	CSASKVEQFF
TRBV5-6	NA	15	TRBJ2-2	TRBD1	TGTGCCAGCAGCAGGGGGCCTCATCGCACCGGGGAGCTGTTTTTT	CASSRGPHRTGELFF
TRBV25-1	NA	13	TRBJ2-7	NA	TGTGCCAGCAGTCGACAGCCCCCCTACGAGCAGTACTTC	CASSRQPPYEQYF
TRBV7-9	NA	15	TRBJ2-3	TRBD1	TGTGCCAGCAGACCGGGACAGGGGGTGGCAGATACGCAGTATTTT	CASRPGQGVADTQYF
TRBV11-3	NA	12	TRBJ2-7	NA	TGTGCCAGCAGCTTACAGGGCCCCTCGCAGTACTTC	CASSLQGPSQYF
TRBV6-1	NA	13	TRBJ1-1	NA	TGTGCCAGCAACCCTCAGCTGAACACTGAAGCTTTCTTT	CASNPQLNTEAFF
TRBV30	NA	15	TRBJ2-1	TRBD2	TGTGCCTGGAGGGGGGGACTAGCGGCGATGTCTGAGCAGTTCTTC	CAWRGGLAAMSEQFF
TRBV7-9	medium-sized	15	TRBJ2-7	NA	TGTGCCAGCAGCTGGCACCGGGAACGGGGGCATCAGCAGTACTTC	CASSWHRERGHQQYF
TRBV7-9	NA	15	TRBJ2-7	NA	TGTGCCAGCAGCTTAGCGTTGCAGTCGGCCCACGAGCAGTACTTC	CASSLALQSAHEQYF
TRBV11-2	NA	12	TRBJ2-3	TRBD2	TGTGCCAGCAGCTCTAGCGGGGTATCGCAGTATTTT	CASSSSGVSQYF
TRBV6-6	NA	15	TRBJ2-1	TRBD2	TGTGCCAGCAGCCTAAGCGGGGGGGCACCCAATGAGCAGTTCTTC	CASSLSGGAPNEQFF
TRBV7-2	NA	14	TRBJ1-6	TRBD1	TGTGCCAGCAGCTCGGGACAGGTTAATTCACCCCTCCACTTT	CASSSGQVNSPLHF
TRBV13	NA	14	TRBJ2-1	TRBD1	TGTGCCAGCAGCTCCCGGGACAGGGACAATGAGCAGTTCTTC	CASSSRDRDNEQFF
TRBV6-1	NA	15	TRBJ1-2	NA	TGTGCCAGCAGTGAAGGCAGGGGTGCGGGCTATGGCTACACCTTC	CASSEGRGAGYGYTF
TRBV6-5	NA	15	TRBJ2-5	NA	TGTGCCAGCAACCACCTCGGGACCTACCAAGAGACCCAGTACTTC	CASNHLGTYQETQYF
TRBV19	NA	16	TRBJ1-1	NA	TGTGCCAGTAGTCCTCGTACAGGGAGTATGAACACTGAAGCTTTCTTT	CASSPRTGSMNTEAFF
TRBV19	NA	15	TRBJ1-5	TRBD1	TGTGCCAGTAGTTCGACAGGGGGCCCTAGTCAGCCCCAGCATTTT	CASSSTGGPSQPQHF
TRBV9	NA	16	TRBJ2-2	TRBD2	TGTGCCAGCAGCGTAGAACTAGCGGGGGACACCGGGGAGCTGTTTTTT	CASSVELAGDTGELFF